The entry below describes one T cell receptor beta chain. Its target is unknown. The data derive from a study of cytomegalovirus exposure and HLA in healthy donors. The study's findings and limits: Earlier findings revealed that most TCR beta V segments proved productive either about 90% or about 30% of the time.

Germline V CDR1 and CDR2: SGHKS, YYEKEE (reference sequence). This CDR3 is 14 amino acids long. Trimming pared 0 bases from V and 7 bases from J, leaving 11 bases between. Primers for the PCR totalled 60 Vbeta and 13 Jbeta. TCRdb's copy holds only in-frame clones and misses some; the assay was immunoSEQ multiplex PCR. The sample includes about 160,000 clones, approximately 79% seen only once; the top ten take over 0.95%. This TCR was sampled from a woman aged 45-60 years in good health and CMV-seropositive. The specimen was PBMCs. The chain combines TRBV5-5 with TRBJ1-5; no definite D call. The chain's CDR3 is CASSLGEGRQPQHF. In nucleotides, the CDR3 is TGTGCCAGCAGCTTGGGGGAGGGTCGGCAGCCCCAGCATTTT. The variable domain in full, with the rest retrieved from reference TRBV5-5 and TRBJ1-5, is DAGVTQSPTHLIKTRGQQVTLRCSPISGHKSVSWYQQVLGQGPQFIFQYYEKEERGRGNFPDRFSARQFPNYSSELNVNALLLGDSALYLCASSLGEGRQPQHFGDGTRLSIL.